This TCR beta chain comes out of a study of blood T cell repertoires in COVID-19. Study-wide background: The origin of the acute and convalescent COVID-19 samples was the United States, Italy and Spain. PBMCs, B-cell-depleted T cells, or T cells were the source of the cDNA or gDNA that made up the material.

In the original workflow: For nucleated cells, counts were estimated from reference gene primer amplification. The protocol was immunoSEQ multiplex PCR, while the TCRdb copy is restricted to in-frame clones and leaves out a portion. Clone size and the V and J calls come from that table; the DNA yielded D and trimming. The table includes some 53,000 clones, over 75% detected once. Germline values: CDR1 SGHRS, CDR2 YFSETQ. The V end lost 5 bases, the J end lost 0 bases, and 11 bases lay between the germline ends. The CDR3 consists of 15 residues. The TCR sequence derives from a human donor with active COVID-19. The donor label of this sample is uncertain. The sequencing sample was made of peripheral blood. The chain couples TRBV5-1 to TRBJ1-4; no clear D gene. The CDR3 here is CASRNTGTTNEKLFF. The CDR3 DNA reads as TGCGCCAGCAGAAACACGGGAACAACTAATGAAAAACTGTTTTTT.